The 14 T cell receptor beta chains in this list originate from one sample, sequenced in a study of cytomegalovirus exposure and HLA in healthy donors. TCRdb's table, derived via immunoSEQ multiplex PCR, lists solely in-frame clones and lacks some. The top ten clones hold 3% to 3.5% of a sample with about 260,000 clones, less than 95% of them seen once. Sequenced: PBMCs. These receptors came from a woman aged 25 to 39 in good health and CMV-seronegative.

The rearrangement links TRBV5-4 to TRBJ2-1, with 12 positions matching TRBD2. J lost 10 bases, V lost 4 bases, and 9 bases had no gene match. This CDR3 contains 15 residues. Per germline, CDR1 SGHNT and CDR2 YYREEE (reference sequence). The CDR3, as DNA: TGTGCCAGCAGCCCACCTAGCGGACTAGCGGGAGAGCAGTTCTTC. Amino acid sequence: CASSPPSGLAGEQFF.

The rearrangement joins TRBV4-3 to TRBJ2-4, with 10 bases identical to TRBD2. CDR1 and CDR2 (germline): LGHNA, YSLEER. The CDR3 sequence is 22 residues long. V shed 3 bases, J shed 1 base, and the junction held 21 bases outside the gene matches. In DNA, the CDR3 is TGCGCCAGCAGCCAGGGGGTTAGCGGGAGGTTGGGAGTCTCCGCGGCCAAAAACATTCAGTACTTC. Protein sequence: CASSQGVSGRLGVSAAKNIQYF.

This clone came up once. The rearrangement joins TRBV27 to TRBJ1-2, with D tentatively TRBD1 (6 bases). The germline V and J ends were trimmed by 6 bases and 5 bases, with 19 bases remaining between them. Per germline, CDR1 MNHEY and CDR2 SMNVEV (reference sequence). CDR3 length: 15 amino acids. The CDR3 sequence: CASSSPDSGYYGYTF. The CDR3 DNA sequence: TGTGCCAGCAGCAGTCCGGACAGCGGATATTATGGCTACACCTTC.

This rearrangement joins TRBV7-9 to TRBJ2-7, with D tentatively TRBD1 or TRBD2 (6 bases each). Trimming took 5 bases from V and 5 from J, leaving 16 bases between them. Germline V lookup: CDR1 SEHNR, CDR2 FQNEAQ (reference sequence). CDR3 length: 14 amino acids. CDR3 region: CASSPGRGLDEQYF. The DNA for the CDR3 is TGTGCCAGCAGCCCGGGCAGGGGACTTGACGAGCAGTACTTC. The full variable domain, with the rest looked up from reference TRBV7-9 and TRBJ2-7, is DTGVSQNPRHKITKRGQNVTFRCDPISEHNRLYWYRQTLGQGPEFLTYFQNEAQLEKSRLLSDRFSAERPKGSFSTLEIQRTEQGDSAMYLCASSPGRGLDEQYFGPGTRLTVT.

The chain joins TRBV4-1 to TRBJ1-4; D uncertain. The CDR3 consists of 14 residues. Trimming took off 4 bases at V and 4 bases at J, with 10 bases between the two ends. Germline CDR1 reads MGHRA; CDR2 reads YSYEKL. The CDR3 region is CASSPRGDNEKLFF. As DNA, the CDR3 is TGCGCCAGCAGCCCGCGTGGGGATAATGAAAAACTGTTTTTT.

The genes are TRBV4-3 and TRBJ2-7, with D possibly TRBD2 on 6 matching bases. The V end was cut by 1 base, the J end by 5 bases, with 12 bases between. This CDR3 contains 14 residues. Germline loops: CDR1 LGHNA, CDR2 YSLEER. As DNA, the CDR3 is TGCGCCAGCAGCCAAGTTGGAGGGAGTAACGAGCAGTACTTC. Protein sequence: CASSQVGGSNEQYF.

J is TRBJ1-3 and V is TRBV19; D unclear. CDR1 is LNHDA, CDR2 SQIVND, per germline (reference sequence). Between the trimmed V and J ends, which lost 7 bases and 1 base, there was a span of 5 bases. The CDR3 spans 12 residues. Here the CDR3 DNA reads TGTGCCAGTACGGAGTCTGGAAACACCATATATTTT. This codes for CASTESGNTIYF.

This sequence joins TRBV6-1 and TRBJ2-2; D not resolved. This CDR3 comprises 13 residues. CDR1 is MNHNS, CDR2 SASEGT, per germline. V was cut by 5 bases and J by 7 bases, with 11 bases left in between. The CDR3, as DNA: TGTGCCAGCAGTCCCGGTCGAAGCGGGGAGCTGTTTTTT. Encoded protein: CASSPGRSGELFF.

The V call is TRBV6-6, the J call TRBJ2-7; D possibly corresponds to TRBD2 (5 bases). The germline V gene encodes CDR1 MNHNY and CDR2 SVGAGI (reference sequence). The CDR3 has 14 amino acids. The V end lost 6 bases, the J end lost 2 bases, and 14 bases lay between the germline ends. CDR3 DNA: TGTGCCAGCAGCTCCCCAGGACTTGCCTACGAGCAGTACTTC. Translating it yields CASSSPGLAYEQYF.

The chain links TRBV18 to TRBJ2-7, with 8 nucleotides matching TRBD1. The CDR3 runs 14 residues. V lost 0 bases, J lost 6 bases, and 4 bases stayed unmatched. Germline CDR1 KGHSH, CDR2 LQKENI. The CDR3 DNA sequence: TGTGCCAGCTCACCACCAGGGACAGGCTCCGAGCAGTACTTC. It translates to CASSPPGTGSEQYF.

This chain joins TRBV7-2 and TRBJ1-2, with D perhaps TRBD1 (5 bases). Germline V lookup: CDR1 SGHTA, CDR2 FQGNSA. The V end lost 3 bases, the J end lost 1 base, and 12 bases lay between the germline ends. This CDR3 has 15 amino acids. The CDR3 loop reads CASSFGDPGNYGYTF. The CDR3 nucleotides are TGTGCCAGCAGCTTTGGGGACCCGGGTAACTATGGCTACACCTTC.

The chain carries TRBV7-6 and TRBJ2-1; no firm D call. The CDR3 loop spans 14 amino acids. V was pared by 1 base and J by 8 bases, with 12 bases between. The germline V gene encodes CDR1 SGHVS and CDR2 FNYEAQ. CDR3 in DNA: TGTGCCAGCAGCTTAGGTATTAGTGTTGATGAGCAGTTCTTC. It yields the protein CASSLGISVDEQFF.

V is TRBV5-4 and J is TRBJ2-7; D is unresolved. Per germline, CDR1 SGHNT and CDR2 YYREEE (reference sequence). This CDR3 is built from 16 residues. Trimming pared 2 bases from V and 0 bases from J, leaving 15 bases between. CDR3 loop: CASSFVPTRSSYEQYF. CDR3 sequence (DNA): TGTGCCAGCAGCTTTGTACCCACCAGGAGCTCCTACGAGCAGTACTTC.

The V gene is TRBV19, the J gene TRBJ2-5; D is unclear. Trimming took 7 bases from V and 5 from J, leaving 14 bases between them. In germline, CDR1 is LNHDA, CDR2 SQIVND (reference sequence). CDR3 length equals 13 residues. CDR3 sequence: CASTDLGLETQYF. In DNA, the CDR3 is TGTGCCAGTACTGACTTGGGGTTGGAGACCCAGTACTTC.